Sequencing of this TCR beta chain was carried out in a study of radiotherapy plus CTLA-4 blockade in lung cancer. Whole-study findings and limits: Reported findings show early blood T cell clone dynamics, with interferon-beta, best predicted response. The study found tumor-derived TCR clones expanded in blood after radiotherapy plus ipilimumab.

Notes on this clone: The target antigen is unknown.

Chemo-refractory metastatic non-small-cell lung cancer patients received focal radiation with ipilimumab CTLA-4 blockade. CDR1 and CDR2 (germline): SGHNT, YENEEA. The CDR3 runs 13 residues. V was trimmed by 1 base and J by 2 bases, leaving 6 bases between them. Sequencing was performed with immunoSEQ multiplex PCR; in TCRdb, only in-frame clones are kept and a portion is missing. This sample has approximately 80,000 clones, with roughly four fifths found just once. Sequenced material: peripheral blood, taken from a patient treated with radiotherapy plus ipilimumab. The TCR comes from a human donor with non-small cell lung cancer whose response to radiotherapy plus ipilimumab could not be evaluated. The V and J genes are TRBV11-3 and TRBJ2-7; TRBD1 is a possible D gene (5 bases). The CDR3 coding sequence is TGTGCCAGCAGCTTAGGACAGCCCTACGAGCAGTACTTC. Translating it yields CASSLGQPYEQYF.